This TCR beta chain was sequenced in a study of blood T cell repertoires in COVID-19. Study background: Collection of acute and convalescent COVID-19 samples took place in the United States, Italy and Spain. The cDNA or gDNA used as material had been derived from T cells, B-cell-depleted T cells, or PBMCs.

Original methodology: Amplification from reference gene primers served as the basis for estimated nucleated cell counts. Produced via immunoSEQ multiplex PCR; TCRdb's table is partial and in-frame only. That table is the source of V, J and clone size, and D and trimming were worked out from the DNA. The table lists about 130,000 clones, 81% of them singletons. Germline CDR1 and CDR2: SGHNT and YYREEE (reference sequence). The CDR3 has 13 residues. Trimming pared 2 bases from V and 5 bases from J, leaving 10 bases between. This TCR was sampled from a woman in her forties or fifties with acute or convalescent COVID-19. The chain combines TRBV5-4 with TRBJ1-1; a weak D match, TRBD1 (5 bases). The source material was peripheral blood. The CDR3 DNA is TGTGCCAGCAGCTTTCAGGGAGGAACTGAAGCTTTCTTT. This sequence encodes CASSFQGGTEAFF.